This TCR beta chain was sequenced during a study of T-cell memory formation after mild COVID-19. Study-level findings and limits: Day 15 to 85 contracting clones showed balanced CD4/CD8; day 15 to 37 expanders favored CD4+. Second-wave clones that peaked on day 37 lacked confirmed SARS-CoV-2 specificity. CD8+ contracting clones occupied EMRA, while CD4+ ones occupied mainly CM and EM.

J was trimmed by 6 bases and V by 0 bases; bases with no gene match: 6. In germline, CDR1 is LGHNA, CDR2 YSLEER. The CDR3 contains 16 residues. TCRdb reprocessed the 5' RACE reads via MiXCR and lists one record per CDR3 protein. Of 150,000 or so distinct CDR3 sequences detected, around a tenth appear once; the ten largest clones hold around 3.8%. This clonotype was observed once. Its antigen is not identified. The sample was PBMCs or a T cell subset sorted from them (not recorded which). The chain joins TRBV4-3 to TRBJ2-1; 9 nucleotides agree with TRBD2. The sequence was collected from a man aged 18 to 35 who had mild COVID-19 (a few samples of this study predate the infection). Cell type and time point are not known. For the CDR3, the DNA is TGCGCCAGCAGCCAAGATTCGGCGGGGGGGCTCAATGAGCAGTTCTTC. Translated: CASSQDSAGGLNEQFF.